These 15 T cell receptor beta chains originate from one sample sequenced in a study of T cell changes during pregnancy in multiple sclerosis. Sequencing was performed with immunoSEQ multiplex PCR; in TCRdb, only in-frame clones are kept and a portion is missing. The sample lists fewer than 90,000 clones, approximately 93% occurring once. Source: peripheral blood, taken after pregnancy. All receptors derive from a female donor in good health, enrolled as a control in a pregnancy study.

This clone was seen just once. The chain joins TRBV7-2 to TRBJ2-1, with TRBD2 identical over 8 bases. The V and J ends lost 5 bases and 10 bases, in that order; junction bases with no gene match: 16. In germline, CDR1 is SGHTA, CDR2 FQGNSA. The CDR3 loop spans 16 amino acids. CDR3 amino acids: CASSPRVFSGKGEQFF. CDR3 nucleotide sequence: TGTGCCAGCAGCCCTAGGGTATTTAGCGGGAAGGGGGAGCAGTTCTTC.

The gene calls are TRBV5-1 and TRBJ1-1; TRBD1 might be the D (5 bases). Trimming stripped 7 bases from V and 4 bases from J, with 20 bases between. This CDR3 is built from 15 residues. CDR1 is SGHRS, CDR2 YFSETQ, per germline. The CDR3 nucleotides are TGCGCCAGCTCTTGGGGAGGGGAGAGGGGCACTGAAGCTTTCTTT. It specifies CASSWGGERGTEAFF.

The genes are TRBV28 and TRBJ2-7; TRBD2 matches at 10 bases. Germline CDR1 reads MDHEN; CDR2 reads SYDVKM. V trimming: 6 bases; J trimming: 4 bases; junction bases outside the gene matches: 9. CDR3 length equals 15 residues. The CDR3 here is CASRYRLAGDYEQYF. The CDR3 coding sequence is TGTGCCAGCAGGTATCGACTAGCGGGCGATTACGAGCAGTACTTC. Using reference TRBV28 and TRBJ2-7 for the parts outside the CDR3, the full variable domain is DVKVTQSSRYLVKRTGEKVFLECVQDMDHENMFWYRQDPGLGLRLIYFSYDVKMKEKGDIPEGYSVSREKKERFSLILESASTNQTSMYLCASRYRLAGDYEQYFGPGTRLTVT.

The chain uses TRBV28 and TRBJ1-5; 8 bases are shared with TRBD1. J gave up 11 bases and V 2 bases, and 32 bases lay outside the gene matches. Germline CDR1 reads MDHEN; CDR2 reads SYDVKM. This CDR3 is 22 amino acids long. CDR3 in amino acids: CASSLITYRSQGASTAGSAQHF. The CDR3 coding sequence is TGTGCCAGCAGTTTAATTACGTATAGGTCCCAGGGGGCCTCTACGGCTGGATCAGCCCAGCATTTT.

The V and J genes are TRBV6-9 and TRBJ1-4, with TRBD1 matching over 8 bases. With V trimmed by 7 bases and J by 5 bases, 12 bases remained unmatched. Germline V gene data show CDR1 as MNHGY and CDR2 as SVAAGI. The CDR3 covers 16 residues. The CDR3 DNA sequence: TGTGCCAGCACTCCCCCCAGGGACAGGACGAATGAAAAACTGTTTTTT. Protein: CASTPPRDRTNEKLFF.

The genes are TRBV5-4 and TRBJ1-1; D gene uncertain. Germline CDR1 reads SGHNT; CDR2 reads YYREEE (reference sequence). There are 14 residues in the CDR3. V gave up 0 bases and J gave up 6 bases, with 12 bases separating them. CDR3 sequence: CASSLAGIRAEAFF. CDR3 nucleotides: TGTGCCAGCAGCTTGGCCGGGATAAGGGCTGAAGCTTTCTTT.

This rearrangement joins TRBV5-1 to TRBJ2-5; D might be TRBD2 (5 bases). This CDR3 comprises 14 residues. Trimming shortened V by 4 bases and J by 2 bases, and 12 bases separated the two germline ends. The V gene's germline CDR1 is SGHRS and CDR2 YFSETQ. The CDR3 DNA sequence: TGCGCCAGCAGCCCCCCGGAGGTGCAAGAGACCCAGTACTTC. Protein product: CASSPPEVQETQYF. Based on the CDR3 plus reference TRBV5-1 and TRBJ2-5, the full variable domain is KAGVTQTPRYLIKTRGQQVTLSCSPISGHRSVSWYQQTPGQGLQFLFEYFSETQRNKGNFPGRFSGRQFSNSRSEMNVSTLELGDSALYLCASSPPEVQETQYFGPGTRLLVL.

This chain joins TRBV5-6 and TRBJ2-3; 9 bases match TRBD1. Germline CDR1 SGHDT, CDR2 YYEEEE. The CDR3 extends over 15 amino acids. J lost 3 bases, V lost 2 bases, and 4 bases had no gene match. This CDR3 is CASSFRDRETDTQYF. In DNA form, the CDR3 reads TGTGCCAGCAGCTTCCGGGACAGGGAAACAGATACGCAGTATTTT.

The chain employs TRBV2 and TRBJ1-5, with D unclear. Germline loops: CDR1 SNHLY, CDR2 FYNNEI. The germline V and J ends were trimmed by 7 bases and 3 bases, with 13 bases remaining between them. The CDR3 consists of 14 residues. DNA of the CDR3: TGTGCCAGCACCCGCGGCCGGGTCAATCAGCCCCAGCATTTT. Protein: CASTRGRVNQPQHF.

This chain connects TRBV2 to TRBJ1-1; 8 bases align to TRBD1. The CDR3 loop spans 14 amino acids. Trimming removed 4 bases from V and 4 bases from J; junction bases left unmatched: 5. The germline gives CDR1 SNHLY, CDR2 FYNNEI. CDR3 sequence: CASSGGQGGTEAFF. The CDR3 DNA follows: TGTGCCAGCAGTGGAGGACAGGGCGGCACTGAAGCTTTCTTT.

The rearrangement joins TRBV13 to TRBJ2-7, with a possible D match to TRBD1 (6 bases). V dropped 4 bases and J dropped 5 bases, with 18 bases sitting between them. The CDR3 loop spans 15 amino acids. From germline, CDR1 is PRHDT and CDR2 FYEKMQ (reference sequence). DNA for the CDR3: TGTGCCAGCAGCTCCTTGGGGGACAATGAGGACGAGCAGTACTTC. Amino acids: CASSSLGDNEDEQYF. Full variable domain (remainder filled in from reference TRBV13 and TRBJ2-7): AAGVIQSPRHLIKEKRETATLKCYPIPRHDTVYWYQQGPGQDPQFLISFYEKMQSDKGSIPDRFSAQQFSDYHSELNMSSLELGDSALYFCASSSLGDNEDEQYFGPGTRLTVT.

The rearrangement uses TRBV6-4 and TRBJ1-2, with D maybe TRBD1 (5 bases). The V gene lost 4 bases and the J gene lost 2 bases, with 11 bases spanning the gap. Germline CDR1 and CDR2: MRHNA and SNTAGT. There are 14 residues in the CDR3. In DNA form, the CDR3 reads TGTGCCAGCAGTGTCGGAGGGGCCAACTATGGCTACACCTTC. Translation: CASSVGGANYGYTF.

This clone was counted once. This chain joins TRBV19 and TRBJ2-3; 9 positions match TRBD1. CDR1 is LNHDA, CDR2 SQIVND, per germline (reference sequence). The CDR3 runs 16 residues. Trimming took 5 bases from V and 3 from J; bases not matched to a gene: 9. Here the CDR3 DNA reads TGTGCCAGTAGTCTAAATACAGGGGGCGCAACAGATACGCAGTATTTT. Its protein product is CASSLNTGGATDTQYF. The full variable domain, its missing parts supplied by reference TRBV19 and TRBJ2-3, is DGGITQSPKYLFRKEGQNVTLSCEQNLNHDAMYWYRQDPGQGLRLIYYSQIVNDFQKGDIAEGYSVSREKKESFPLTVTSAQKNPTAFYLCASSLNTGGATDTQYFGPGTRLTVL.

In DNA form, the CDR3 reads TGTGCCAGCAGTGCCGCACCGACACTAGCGGGAGGTGGTGAGCAGTTCTTC. It yields the protein CASSAAPTLAGGGEQFF. This sequence joins TRBV6-1 and TRBJ2-1, with TRBD2 matching 12 bases. After removal of 4 bases from V and 9 bases from J, the junction contained 13 bases not matched to a gene. The CDR3 spans 17 residues. The germline V gene encodes CDR1 MNHNS and CDR2 SASEGT.

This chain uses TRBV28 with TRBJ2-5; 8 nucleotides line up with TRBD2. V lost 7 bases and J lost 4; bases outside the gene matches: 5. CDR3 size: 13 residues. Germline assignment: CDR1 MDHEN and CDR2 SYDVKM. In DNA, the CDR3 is TGTGCCAGCACACCGGGAGGGGGAGAGACCCAGTACTTC. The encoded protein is CASTPGGGETQYF.